One and the same sample provided the 24 T cell receptor beta chains below, sequenced in a study of HIV-infected patients and healthy controls. Whole blood was used without fractionation, so all unsorted peripheral T cells were included. cDNA was made from around 0.45 ug RNA using alpha and beta constant primers. Alpha and beta chain libraries were made separately by chain-specific third strand synthesis with multiplexing indices. TCRdb passed the 5' RACE reads through MiXCR, listing each CDR3 protein once. The profile shows around 19,000 distinct CDR3 sequences, roughly 8.9% of them singletons. Sequencing was carried out using blood. The receptors were gathered from an adult in good health.

This clonotype was counted ten times or more. The V call is TRBV6-2 or TRBV6-3, the J call TRBJ1-5; a weak D match, TRBD1 (5 bases). The CDR3 loop spans 16 amino acids. In germline, CDR1 is MNHEY, CDR2 SVGEGT. The germline V and J ends were trimmed by 2 bases and 2 bases, with 13 bases remaining between them. The CDR3 DNA follows: TGTGCCAGCAGTTACGCGTTGGGGGTGGGCAATCAGCCCCAGCATTTT. Amino acid sequence: CASSYALGVGNQPQHF.

This clonotype was counted at least ten times. The chain links TRBV4-1 to TRBJ2-5; D is uncertain. The CDR3 is 15 amino acids. Germline CDR1 reads MGHRA; CDR2 reads YSYEKL. Trimming pared 4 bases from V and 5 bases from J, leaving 17 bases between. CDR3 in amino acids: CASSPTGGVFETQYF. The CDR3, as DNA: TGCGCCAGCAGCCCCACGGGTGGGGTGTTCGAGACCCAGTACTTC.

The sample holds many counts of this clonotype. The V call is TRBV6-2 or TRBV6-3, the J call TRBJ2-7, with TRBD2 matching 13 bases. Germline V gene data show CDR1 as MNHEY and CDR2 as SVGEGT. After removal of 6 bases from V and 6 bases from J, the junction contained 5 bases not matched to a gene. The CDR3 is made up of 14 amino acids. The CDR3 loop is CASSQGLAGTEQYF. In DNA form, the CDR3 reads TGTGCCAGCAGCCAGGGACTAGCGGGGACCGAGCAGTACTTC.

This clonotype was detected ten times or more. The chain combines TRBV27 with TRBJ1-1; D gene uncertain. Trimming pared 2 bases from V and 4 bases from J, leaving 11 bases between. Germline V lookup: CDR1 MNHEY, CDR2 SMNVEV (reference sequence). The CDR3 spans 14 residues. For the CDR3, the DNA is TGTGCCAGCAGTTTAAAGGGTTCAGGCACTGAAGCTTTCTTT. This sequence encodes CASSLKGSGTEAFF.

This clonotype was counted many times. This sequence joins TRBV29-1 and TRBJ2-3; 9 nucleotides align to TRBD2. The CDR3 length is 15 residues. Germline V CDR1 and CDR2: SQVTM, ANQGSEA. V lost 3 bases, J lost 2 bases, and 6 bases stayed unmatched. The CDR3 DNA reads TGCAGCGTTGAGCTAGCGGGATGGGCCACAGATACGCAGTATTTT. This gives the protein CSVELAGWATDTQYF.

This clonotype was counted many times. V is TRBV7-9 and J is TRBJ1-5; the D is unclear. The CDR3 is made up of 14 amino acids. V was pared by 2 bases and J by 6 bases, with 11 bases between. Germline lookup yields CDR1 SEHNR and CDR2 FQNEAQ (reference sequence). The CDR3 is CASSLPGVGQPQHF. CDR3 nucleotide sequence: TGTGCCAGCAGCTTACCCGGGGTGGGTCAGCCCCAGCATTTT. Full variable domain (remainder filled in from reference TRBV7-9 and TRBJ1-5): DTGVSQNPRHKITKRGQNVTFRCDPISEHNRLYWYRQTLGQGPEFLTYFQNEAQLEKSRLLSDRFSAERPKGSFSTLEIQRTEQGDSAMYLCASSLPGVGQPQHFGDGTRLSIL.

The chain combines TRBV6-5 with TRBJ2-3, with D maybe TRBD2 (5 bases). Trimming took off 2 bases at V and 1 base at J, with 7 bases between the two ends. The CDR3 spans 14 residues. Germline assignment: CDR1 MNHEY and CDR2 SVGAGI. CDR3 amino acids: CASSYRRGTDTQYF. The CDR3 DNA reads TGTGCCAGCAGTTACCGGCGGGGCACAGATACGCAGTATTTT.

This clonotype was observed at least ten times. The genes are TRBV5-1 and TRBJ2-5; TRBD1 is a possible D gene (5 bases). The CDR3 is made up of 14 amino acids. Germline CDR1 reads SGHRS; CDR2 reads YFSETQ. Trimming pared 0 bases from V and 2 bases from J, leaving 8 bases between. The chain's CDR3 is CASSLGQKQETQYF. Written as DNA, the CDR3 is TGCGCCAGCAGCTTGGGACAGAAACAAGAGACCCAGTACTTC.

V usage is TRBV12-3 or TRBV12-4 and J usage is TRBJ1-2; D unclear. The CDR3 extends over 13 amino acids. Deletions cut 3 bases from V and 7 bases from J, with 12 bases between. The CDR3 DNA sequence: TGTGCCAGCAGTTTCCGTCACTCGACTGGCTACACCTTC. Amino acid sequence: CASSFRHSTGYTF.

This clonotype was observed a few times. V usage is TRBV4-1 and J usage is TRBJ2-6, with D unresolved. Germline V gene lookup returns CDR1 MGHRA and CDR2 YSYEKL. The CDR3 loop spans 16 amino acids. The V and J ends lost 1 base and 4 bases respectively, with 11 bases between them. This CDR3 is CASSQVRQAGANVLTF. CDR3 nucleotides: TGCGCCAGCAGCCAAGTGAGACAAGCCGGGGCCAACGTCCTGACTTTC.

This clonotype has at least ten counts. The V call is TRBV12-3 or TRBV12-4, the J call TRBJ1-2, with 9 bases that match TRBD1. The CDR3 spans 13 residues. J lost 8 bases, V lost 5 bases, and 6 bases had no gene match. CDR3 nucleotide sequence: TGTGCCAGCAGTCTAGGGACAGGGAGAGGCTACACCTTC. It codes for CASSLGTGRGYTF.

The sample holds a few counts of this clonotype. The genes are TRBV20-1 and TRBJ1-1; 7 bases are shared with TRBD1. J lost 3 bases, V lost 5 bases, and 9 bases had no gene match. Germline CDR1 and CDR2: DFQATT and SNEGSKA (reference sequence). The CDR3 contains 14 residues. CDR3 loop: CSAPLQGLDTEAFF. In nucleotides, the CDR3 is TGCAGTGCTCCCTTACAGGGGTTGGACACTGAAGCTTTCTTT.

This clonotype came up many times. The rearrangement links TRBV12-3 or TRBV12-4 to TRBJ1-1, with a possible D match to TRBD1 (5 bases). V lost 3 bases to trimming and J lost 6 bases, with 14 bases between them. This CDR3 spans 14 amino acids. Here the CDR3 reads CASSFQGRGPEAFF. The CDR3 nucleotides read TGTGCCAGCAGTTTCCAGGGACGGGGCCCTGAAGCTTTCTTT.

This clonotype was seen many times. The J gene is TRBJ1-2, the V gene TRBV20-1; no clear D. With 3 bases removed from V and 2 bases from J, the gap between germline ends came to 13 bases. The CDR3 has 14 residues. Looked up from germline, CDR1 is DFQATT and CDR2 is SNEGSKA (reference sequence). CDR3 loop: CSASRKGRNYGYTF. CDR3 in DNA: TGCAGTGCTAGTCGAAAGGGTCGCAACTATGGCTACACCTTC.

This clonotype has a handful of counts. This chain connects TRBV30 to TRBJ2-2; 7 bases are shared with TRBD2. This CDR3 region has 15 residues. Germline assignment: CDR1 GTSNPN and CDR2 SVGIG (reference sequence). V shed 5 bases, J shed 2 bases, and the junction held 8 bases outside the gene matches. The CDR3 region has the DNA TGTGCCTGGGAGGCGGGGGAATACAACACCGGGGAGCTGTTTTTT. It codes for CAWEAGEYNTGELFF.

This clonotype was detected ten times or more. V is TRBV6-6 and J is TRBJ2-3, with 8 bases matching TRBD2. CDR3 size: 16 residues. The germline V gene has CDR1 MNHNY and CDR2 SVGAGI (reference sequence). The V gene end was trimmed by 8 bases and the J gene end by 1 base; junction bases not matched to a gene: 11. The CDR3 coding sequence is TGTGCCAGCGCCAATCGAGCGGGAGCGGGCACAGATACGCAGTATTTT. It translates to CASANRAGAGTDTQYF.

Judged by abundance, this clonotype is medium-sized. The chain couples TRBV7-9 to TRBJ2-1, with 11 positions matching TRBD2. The ends lost 3 bases at V and 0 bases at J; junction bases unmatched: 13. The length of the CDR3 is 20 residues. CDR1 and CDR2 from the germline V gene are SEHNR and FQNEAQ (reference sequence). CDR3 sequence (DNA): TGTGCCAGCAGCTTTTCCACGGTCGGGACTAGCGGTAGCTCCTACAATGAGCAGTTCTTC. This codes for CASSFSTVGTSGSSYNEQFF.

The chain is built from TRBV28 and TRBJ2-7; 12 bases align to TRBD1. CDR1 and CDR2 from the germline V gene are MDHEN and SYDVKM. V shed 6 bases, J shed 2 bases, and the junction held 8 bases outside the gene matches. The CDR3 has 16 residues. CDR3 nucleotides: TGTGCCAGCAGGGCCGGGACAGGGGGCTCTGCCTACGAGCAGTACTTC. Translating it yields CASRAGTGGSAYEQYF.

The rearrangement uses TRBV13 and TRBJ2-1; tentatively, D is TRBD2 (5 bases). The CDR3 sequence is 18 residues long. Per the germline V gene, CDR1 is PRHDT and CDR2 is FYEKMQ (reference sequence). V was trimmed by 1 base and J by 4 bases, leaving 20 bases between them. The DNA of the CDR3 is TGTGCCAGCAGCTTAGATGTAGGACTGGACGGCTTATACAATGAGCAGTTCTTC. It specifies CASSLDVGLDGLYNEQFF. The variable domain in full, completed from reference TRBV13 and TRBJ2-1, reads AAGVIQSPRHLIKEKRETATLKCYPIPRHDTVYWYQQGPGQDPQFLISFYEKMQSDKGSIPDRFSAQQFSDYHSELNMSSLELGDSALYFCASSLDVGLDGLYNEQFFGPGTRLTVL.

This clonotype was seen many times. The chain couples TRBV29-1 to TRBJ1-1; the D gene is possibly TRBD1 (6 bases). Germline V gene lookup returns CDR1 SQVTM and CDR2 ANQGSEA. The CDR3 runs 14 residues. The ends were cut back, 6 bases at V and 2 bases at J, with 16 bases in the middle. CDR3 sequence reads: CSVGTTRSNTEAFF. CDR3 coding DNA: TGCAGCGTGGGGACAACTCGTTCCAACACTGAAGCTTTCTTT. Together with reference TRBV29-1 and TRBJ1-1, the CDR3 gives the full variable domain: SAVISQKPSRDICQRGTSLTIQCQVDSQVTMMFWYRQQPGQSLTLIATANQGSEATYESGFVIDKFPISRPNLTFSTLTVSNMSPEDSSIYLCSVGTTRSNTEAFFGQGTRLTVV.

In this sample, this clonotype turned up a few times. The chain has TRBV19 and TRBJ2-1; 12 bases are shared with TRBD2. The V gene's germline CDR1 is LNHDA and CDR2 SQIVND (reference sequence). The CDR3 length is 15 residues. The V segment lost 5 bases and the J segment 7 bases; nucleotides outside the gene matches: 6. For the CDR3, the DNA is TGTGCCAGTAGTTCTCTAGCGGGAGGGCCTAATGAGCAGTTCTTC. Its translation: CASSSLAGGPNEQFF.

In its sample, this clonotype ranks as medium-sized. V and J are TRBV5-5 and TRBJ2-1; D not resolved. CDR1 and CDR2 from the germline V gene are SGHKS and YYEKEE (reference sequence). V shed 7 bases and J shed 0 bases, with 14 bases lying between them. This CDR3 is built from 15 residues. In DNA form, the CDR3 reads TGTGCCAGCGCGCCCGCCTTTAGCTCCTACAATGAGCAGTTCTTC. This gives the protein CASAPAFSSYNEQFF. The variable domain in full, completed from reference TRBV5-5 and TRBJ2-1, reads DAGVTQSPTHLIKTRGQQVTLRCSPISGHKSVSWYQQVLGQGPQFIFQYYEKEERGRGNFPDRFSARQFPNYSSELNVNALLLGDSALYLCASAPAFSSYNEQFFGPGTRLTVL.

This clonotype has a count of ten or more. The chain recombines TRBV4-2 with TRBJ2-3; tentatively, D is TRBD2 (5 bases). The CDR3 totals 16 residues. The V and J ends lost 0 bases and 1 base respectively, with 11 bases between them. The germline V gene encodes CDR1 LGHNA and CDR2 YNFKEQ. The CDR3 DNA reads TGTGCCAGCAGCCAAGAAGAAGCGGAGGGCACAGATACGCAGTATTTT. This sequence encodes CASSQEEAEGTDTQYF.

In this sample, this clonotype turned up many times. The genes are TRBV12-3 or TRBV12-4 and TRBJ2-1; D is undetermined. The CDR3 covers 12 residues. V lost 3 bases to trimming and J lost 8 bases, with 8 bases between them. The CDR3 nucleotides are TGTGCCAGCAGTTTCCGGGTCGATGAGCAGTTCTTC. It translates to CASSFRVDEQFF.